This TCR beta chain was sequenced for a study of blood T cell repertoires in COVID-19. Study-level background: The origin of the acute and convalescent COVID-19 samples was the United States, Italy and Spain. Sample material is recorded as cDNA or gDNA derived from T cells, B-cell-depleted T cells, or PBMCs.

V gave up 6 bases and J gave up 8 bases; unmatched junction bases: 12. Germline lookup yields CDR1 SGHNT and CDR2 YYREEE (reference sequence). CDR3 length equals 14 residues. Original processing methods: It was from reference gene primer amplification that nucleated cell counts were estimated. Profiling relied on immunoSEQ multiplex PCR, and the TCRdb table lists in-frame clones only, not all of them. V and J calls and clone size are given by that table; D and trimming were obtained from the DNA. The sample shows roughly 30,000 clones, about 72% of them seen only once. The chain joins TRBV5-4 to TRBJ1-2, with 8 bases lining up with TRBD1. Sequences were obtained from peripheral blood. This clonotype originated in a woman aged 60-75 years with acute or convalescent COVID-19. CDR3 amino acids: CASTQLQGAGGYTF. Written as DNA, the CDR3 is TGTGCCAGCACCCAACTGCAGGGGGCAGGAGGCTACACCTTC. The complete variable domain, with remaining parts taken from reference TRBV5-4 and TRBJ1-2, reads ETGVTQSPTHLIKTRGQQVTLRCSSQSGHNTVSWYQQALGQGPQFIFQYYREEENGRGNFPPRFSGLQFPNYSSELNVNALELDDSALYLCASTQLQGAGGYTFGSGTRLTVV.